Listed below are T cell receptor beta chains from one sample, sequenced in a study of blood T cell repertoires in COVID-19. Sequencing used immunoSEQ multiplex PCR; TCRdb keeps in-frame clones, though not all of them. The sample consists of 300,000 or so clones, around 89% of them appearing once. The sample taken for sequencing was peripheral blood. Receptor source: a woman aged 40 to 50 with acute or convalescent COVID-19. Both conserved end residues are part of each CDR3. Each record gives: CDR3 protein, CDR3 DNA, V gene, D gene, J gene, CDR3 length, clone size. A D gene is named only where the DNA matches it firmly. Clone sizes are given selectively: once, few, many, or a class where the clone is expanded.

CDR3 protein: CASSLPPLSSYNSPLHF
CDR3 DNA: TGTGCCAGCAGCTTGCCCCCGTTGAGCTCCTATAATTCACCCCTCCACTTT
V gene: TRBV5-8
D gene: -
J gene: TRBJ1-6
CDR3 length: 17
clone size: once

CDR3 protein: CASSDRAGGAQPQHF
CDR3 DNA: TGTGCCAGCAGTGATCGGGCAGGGGGTGCACAGCCCCAGCATTTT
V gene: TRBV2
D gene: TRBD1
J gene: TRBJ1-5
CDR3 length: 15
clone size: -

CDR3 protein: CASRDTRLAQYF
CDR3 DNA: TGTGCCAGCAGGGATACTAGGCTTGCGCAGTATTTT
V gene: TRBV27
D gene: -
J gene: TRBJ2-3
CDR3 length: 12
clone size: -

CDR3 protein: CASSSVGGVSTEAFF
CDR3 DNA: TGTGCCAGCAGCTCCGTTGGGGGCGTGAGCACTGAAGCTTTCTTT
V gene: TRBV11-2
D gene: -
J gene: TRBJ1-1
CDR3 length: 15
clone size: -

CDR3 protein: CASSPFSGTGDEKLFF
CDR3 DNA: TGTGCCAGCAGTCCATTCTCCGGGACAGGGGATGAAAAACTGTTTTTT
V gene: TRBV27
D gene: TRBD1
J gene: TRBJ1-4
CDR3 length: 16
clone size: -

CDR3 protein: CSAVPINRDGYTF
CDR3 DNA: TGCAGCGCGGTCCCCATAAACAGGGATGGCTACACCTTC
V gene: TRBV29-1
D gene: -
J gene: TRBJ1-2
CDR3 length: 13
clone size: -

CDR3 protein: CASSLAGGPEAFF
CDR3 DNA: TGTGCCAGCAGCTTAGCCGGGGGTCCTGAAGCTTTCTTT
V gene: TRBV7-3
D gene: -
J gene: TRBJ1-1
CDR3 length: 13
clone size: -

CDR3 protein: CASSLRVQVGFF
CDR3 DNA: TGTGCCAGCAGCCTTCGCGTACAGGTTGGTTTCTTT
V gene: TRBV12-3/TRBV12-4
D gene: -
J gene: TRBJ1-1
CDR3 length: 12
clone size: -

CDR3 protein: CASSHPLGTGHNSPLHF
CDR3 DNA: TGCGCCAGCAGTCACCCCCTTGGGACAGGACATAATTCACCCCTCCACTTT
V gene: TRBV23-1
D gene: TRBD1
J gene: TRBJ1-6
CDR3 length: 17
clone size: -

CDR3 protein: CASSELSGGAGQETQYF
CDR3 DNA: TGTGCCAGCAGTGAACTGTCCGGGGGGGCAGGGCAAGAGACCCAGTACTTC
V gene: TRBV6-1
D gene: TRBD2
J gene: TRBJ2-5
CDR3 length: 17
clone size: few

CDR3 protein: CASSRDRGNYGYTF
CDR3 DNA: TGTGCCAGCAGCCGGGACAGGGGGAACTATGGCTACACCTTC
V gene: TRBV2
D gene: TRBD1
J gene: TRBJ1-2
CDR3 length: 14
clone size: -

CDR3 protein: CASSQTGGASEAFF
CDR3 DNA: TGTGCCAGCAGCCAGACAGGGGGCGCCTCTGAAGCTTTCTTT
V gene: TRBV6-5
D gene: TRBD1
J gene: TRBJ1-1
CDR3 length: 14
clone size: once

CDR3 protein: CASSLSLMNTEAFF
CDR3 DNA: TGTGCCAGCAGCTTAAGCCTTATGAACACTGAAGCTTTCTTT
V gene: TRBV7-2
D gene: -
J gene: TRBJ1-1
CDR3 length: 14
clone size: once

CDR3 protein: CAWSGRQSTNEKLFF
CDR3 DNA: TGTGCCTGGAGTGGACGACAGTCAACTAATGAAAAACTGTTTTTT
V gene: TRBV30
D gene: -
J gene: TRBJ1-4
CDR3 length: 15
clone size: -

CDR3 protein: CASDKNRGGETQYF
CDR3 DNA: TGTGCCAGCGACAAGAACAGGGGGGGGGAGACCCAGTACTTC
V gene: TRBV2
D gene: -
J gene: TRBJ2-5
CDR3 length: 14
clone size: -

CDR3 protein: CASSRGQVTSPLHF
CDR3 DNA: TGTGCCAGTAGTAGGGGACAGGTGACTTCACCCCTCCACTTT
V gene: TRBV19
D gene: TRBD1
J gene: TRBJ1-6
CDR3 length: 14
clone size: -

CDR3 protein: CASSLGTASNYGYTF
CDR3 DNA: TGCGCCAGCAGCTTGGGGACAGCTTCTAACTATGGCTACACCTTC
V gene: TRBV5-1
D gene: -
J gene: TRBJ1-2
CDR3 length: 15
clone size: -

CDR3 protein: CASSLGRLKETQYF
CDR3 DNA: TGCGCCAGCAGCTTGGGGCGGTTAAAAGAGACCCAGTACTTC
V gene: TRBV5-1
D gene: -
J gene: TRBJ2-5
CDR3 length: 14
clone size: -

CDR3 protein: CASSQPQGALEKLFF
CDR3 DNA: TGCGCCAGCAGCCAACCCCAGGGGGCACTTGAAAAACTGTTTTTT
V gene: TRBV4-1
D gene: TRBD1
J gene: TRBJ1-4
CDR3 length: 15
clone size: -

CDR3 protein: CASSQINSYGYTF
CDR3 DNA: TGTGCCAGCAGCCAAATCAACTCCTATGGCTACACCTTC
V gene: TRBV11-2
D gene: -
J gene: TRBJ1-2
CDR3 length: 13
clone size: -

CDR3 protein: CASSLYGGREAFF
CDR3 DNA: TGCGCCAGCAGCCTCTACGGGGGTCGGGAAGCTTTCTTT
V gene: TRBV4-1
D gene: -
J gene: TRBJ1-1
CDR3 length: 13
clone size: -

CDR3 protein: CASSRDRGFWAEAFF
CDR3 DNA: TGTGCCAGCAGCCGTGACAGGGGGTTTTGGGCTGAAGCTTTCTTT
V gene: TRBV7-2
D gene: TRBD1
J gene: TRBJ1-1
CDR3 length: 15
clone size: few

CDR3 protein: CASRPGGLAGDQTSTDTQYF
CDR3 DNA: TGTGCAAGTCGCCCAGGGGGGCTAGCGGGGGACCAGACTAGCACAGATACGCAGTATTTT
V gene: TRBV12-2
D gene: -
J gene: TRBJ2-3
CDR3 length: 20
clone size: -

CDR3 protein: CAWRGQSLNTEAFF
CDR3 DNA: TGTGCCTGGAGGGGACAGAGCCTGAACACTGAAGCTTTCTTT
V gene: TRBV30
D gene: TRBD1
J gene: TRBJ1-1
CDR3 length: 14
clone size: -

CDR3 protein: CASSRSRQETQYF
CDR3 DNA: TGTGCCAGCTCACGGTCGCGGCAAGAGACCCAGTACTTC
V gene: TRBV18
D gene: -
J gene: TRBJ2-5
CDR3 length: 13
clone size: -

CDR3 protein: CASSLEMVSDYGYTF
CDR3 DNA: TGCGCCAGCAGCTTGGAGATGGTTTCGGACTATGGCTACACCTTC
V gene: TRBV5-1
D gene: -
J gene: TRBJ1-2
CDR3 length: 15
clone size: -

CDR3 protein: CASSRLQAPAQYF
CDR3 DNA: TGTGCCAGCAGCCGGCTTCAGGCGCCGGCTCAGTACTTC
V gene: TRBV11-2
D gene: -
J gene: TRBJ2-4
CDR3 length: 13
clone size: -

CDR3 protein: CASSAQTGQGNLPLHF
CDR3 DNA: TGTGCCAGTAGTGCTCAAACGGGACAGGGAAATTTGCCCCTCCACTTT
V gene: TRBV19
D gene: TRBD1
J gene: TRBJ1-6
CDR3 length: 16
clone size: -

CDR3 protein: CASSLTGYGYTF
CDR3 DNA: TGTGCCAGCAGTTTAACGGGGTACGGCTACACCTTC
V gene: TRBV12-3/TRBV12-4
D gene: -
J gene: TRBJ1-2
CDR3 length: 12
clone size: -

CDR3 protein: CASSHPGETNTEAFF
CDR3 DNA: TGTGCCAGCAGTCATCCGGGGGAGACGAACACTGAAGCTTTCTTT
V gene: TRBV2
D gene: -
J gene: TRBJ1-1
CDR3 length: 15
clone size: -

CDR3 protein: CASSVASGGGYEQFF
CDR3 DNA: TGTGCCAGCAGCGTAGCCAGCGGGGGGGGATATGAGCAGTTCTTC
V gene: TRBV6-5
D gene: TRBD2
J gene: TRBJ2-1
CDR3 length: 15
clone size: -

CDR3 protein: CASSIQGMGGYTF
CDR3 DNA: TGTGCCAGTAGTATTCAGGGGATGGGCGGCTACACCTTC
V gene: TRBV19
D gene: -
J gene: TRBJ1-2
CDR3 length: 13
clone size: -

CDR3 protein: CASTIGQGRNTEAFF
CDR3 DNA: TGTGCCAGCACCATTGGCCAGGGCCGGAACACTGAAGCTTTCTTT
V gene: TRBV5-4
D gene: -
J gene: TRBJ1-1
CDR3 length: 15
clone size: -

CDR3 protein: CAWSFTGGGPQPQHF
CDR3 DNA: TGTGCCTGGAGTTTCACAGGGGGCGGCCCTCAGCCCCAGCATTTT
V gene: TRBV30
D gene: TRBD1
J gene: TRBJ1-5
CDR3 length: 15
clone size: -

CDR3 protein: CASSYTNSNQPQHF
CDR3 DNA: TGTGCCAGCAGTTACACTAATAGCAATCAGCCCCAGCATTTT
V gene: TRBV6-2/TRBV6-3
D gene: -
J gene: TRBJ1-5
CDR3 length: 14
clone size: few

CDR3 protein: CASSSRGGRIDTQYF
CDR3 DNA: TGTGCCAGCAGCTCCCGGGGGGGCCGGATAGATACGCAGTATTTT
V gene: TRBV9
D gene: TRBD2
J gene: TRBJ2-3
CDR3 length: 15
clone size: -

CDR3 protein: CASKTGARVNTEAFF
CDR3 DNA: TGTGCCAGCAAGACAGGGGCCAGGGTGAACACTGAAGCTTTCTTT
V gene: TRBV6-5
D gene: TRBD1
J gene: TRBJ1-1
CDR3 length: 15
clone size: -

CDR3 protein: CASSQRQGANTEAFF
CDR3 DNA: TGCGCCAGCAGCCAAAGACAGGGGGCAAACACTGAAGCTTTCTTT
V gene: TRBV4-1
D gene: TRBD1
J gene: TRBJ1-1
CDR3 length: 15
clone size: -

CDR3 protein: CASRLGQGTEAFF
CDR3 DNA: TGTGCCAGCAGACTTGGACAGGGGACTGAAGCTTTCTTT
V gene: TRBV7-6
D gene: TRBD1
J gene: TRBJ1-1
CDR3 length: 13
clone size: once

CDR3 protein: CASSGKSGASTDTQYF
CDR3 DNA: TGTGCCAGCAGTGGGAAAAGCGGAGCTAGCACAGATACGCAGTATTTT
V gene: TRBV2
D gene: -
J gene: TRBJ2-3
CDR3 length: 16
clone size: -

CDR3 protein: CASSIRTGGINSPLHF
CDR3 DNA: TGTGCCAGTAGTATACGGACAGGGGGGATTAATTCACCCCTCCACTTT
V gene: TRBV19
D gene: TRBD1
J gene: TRBJ1-6
CDR3 length: 16
clone size: once

CDR3 protein: CASSLSAVQETQYF
CDR3 DNA: TGTGCCAGCAGCTTATCGGCGGTACAAGAGACCCAGTACTTC
V gene: TRBV7-9
D gene: -
J gene: TRBJ2-5
CDR3 length: 14
clone size: -

CDR3 protein: CASSYETGVAF
CDR3 DNA: TGTGCCAGCAGTTACGAGACAGGGGTCGCTTTT
V gene: TRBV2
D gene: TRBD1
J gene: TRBJ1-1
CDR3 length: 11
clone size: -

CDR3 protein: CASSQDLEVTQYF
CDR3 DNA: TGTGCCAGCAGCCAAGATTTAGAGGTGACCCAGTACTTC
V gene: TRBV14
D gene: -
J gene: TRBJ2-5
CDR3 length: 13
clone size: -

CDR3 protein: CASSSSGANTEAFF
CDR3 DNA: TGTGCCAGCAGTTCAAGTGGGGCGAACACTGAAGCTTTCTTT
V gene: TRBV27
D gene: -
J gene: TRBJ1-1
CDR3 length: 14
clone size: -

CDR3 protein: CASNDRGYTEAFF
CDR3 DNA: TGCGCCAGCAACGACAGGGGGTACACTGAAGCTTTCTTT
V gene: TRBV5-1
D gene: TRBD1
J gene: TRBJ1-1
CDR3 length: 13
clone size: once

CDR3 protein: CASTPLNEQFF
CDR3 DNA: TGTGCCAGCACTCCTCTCAATGAGCAGTTCTTC
V gene: TRBV12-3/TRBV12-4
D gene: -
J gene: TRBJ2-1
CDR3 length: 11
clone size: -

CDR3 protein: CASSSRGGAEETQYF
CDR3 DNA: TGTGCCAGCAGCTCACGCGGGGGGGCCGAGGAGACCCAGTACTTC
V gene: TRBV5-4
D gene: TRBD2
J gene: TRBJ2-5
CDR3 length: 15
clone size: -

CDR3 protein: CSVEDLDSTEAFF
CDR3 DNA: TGCAGCGTTGAGGACTTGGACAGCACTGAAGCTTTCTTT
V gene: TRBV29-1
D gene: -
J gene: TRBJ1-1
CDR3 length: 13
clone size: -